This T cell receptor (beta chain) was captured in a study of beta chain features in type 1 diabetes. The authors reverse transcribed all of the isolated RNA, so sequencing captured expressed TCRB transcripts. This table comes from immunoSEQ multiplex PCR, and its TCRdb copy is limited to in-frame clones, with some not included. The top ten hold approximately 0.11% of the sample, which has around 600,000 clones, over 10% seen once. On this clone itself: Antigen specificity is unknown.

Whole-study results and caveats: Moderate yet significant TCRB CDR3 shortening was seen in Type 1 diabetes patients in all four CD4+ subsets.

The CDR3 has 14 amino acids. Germline CDR1 and CDR2: MNHEY and SMNVEV (reference sequence). J lost 3 bases, V lost 5 bases, and 7 bases had no gene match. The clonotype comes from a man between 25 and 39 years old with type 1 diabetes. The V call is TRBV27, the J call TRBJ2-7, with 7 bases that match TRBD1. The sample comprised naive CD4+ T cells from blood. CDR3 DNA sequence: TGTGCCAGCAGTCCCGGGACAGACCTCTACGAGCAGTACTTC. This translates into CASSPGTDLYEQYF.